This TCR beta chain was recovered during a study of CD8 T cells in Susac syndrome. Patients with Susac syndrome fulfilled recently defined diagnostic criteria for definite or probable disease. Random hexamers served to reverse transcribe about 0.45 to 1 ug RNA. Each CDR3 protein is one row after TCRdb ran MiXCR on the immunoSEQ multiplex PCR reads. The sample has 80,000 or so distinct CDR3 sequences; around 96% are singletons. This clonotype was obtained from a human donor with Susac syndrome. Sequencing input: CD8+ T cells from PBMCs.

The CDR3 region is CASSLGGNYEQYF. The CDR3, as DNA: TGTGCCAGCAGCTTAGGAGGGAACTACGAGCAGTACTTC. The chain couples TRBV7-9 to TRBJ2-7; TRBD2 is a possible D gene (5 bases). Trimming cost V 1 base and J 3 bases, with 7 bases left between them. The CDR3 spans 13 residues. The germline V gene encodes CDR1 SEHNR and CDR2 FQNEAQ (reference sequence).